The 19 T cell receptor beta chains below come from one sample, sequenced in a study of shared clonotypes between healthy human individuals. The method was immunoSEQ multiplex PCR; TCRdb's version includes in-frame clones alone and lacks a portion of them. Of roughly 1,500,000 clones in the sample, less than 99% were seen once. Sequenced: naive CD4+ T cells sorted from blood. Subset denoted: CD45RA+ positively selected. Source of these receptors: a young man in good health.

Details on this clone: At the DNA level, this CDR3 is encoded by other sequences in the same sample as well. The genes are TRBV11-2 and TRBJ2-3; D is unclear. V shed 5 bases and J shed 2 bases, with 5 bases lying between them. This CDR3 spans 12 amino acids. The germline V gene has CDR1 SGHAT and CDR2 FQNNGV. The CDR3 protein is CASSPYTDTQYF. As DNA, the CDR3 is TGTGCCAGCAGCCCTTACACAGATACGCAGTATTTT.

The sample holds one count of this clone. J is TRBJ1-1 and V is TRBV29-1; a possible D gene is TRBD1 (6 bases). V lost 4 bases and J lost 6, with 15 bases in between. This CDR3 is 13 amino acids long. Germline values: CDR1 SQVTM, CDR2 ANQGSEA. This chain's CDR3 is CSVVRGGDAEAFF. The CDR3 bases are TGCAGCGTTGTGAGGGGGGGAGACGCTGAAGCTTTCTTT.

Comment on this clone: Other DNA variants within this sample encode the same CDR3. The rearrangement links TRBV5-1 to TRBJ2-7; D gene ambiguous. Trimming stripped 0 bases from V and 3 bases from J, with 7 bases between. The germline V gene has CDR1 SGHRS and CDR2 YFSETQ. The CDR3 length is 13 residues. CDR3 sequence reads: CASSLVPGYEQYF. For the CDR3, the DNA is TGCGCCAGCAGCTTGGTCCCGGGCTACGAGCAGTACTTC.

A word on this clone: Other DNA sequences in this sample translate to the same CDR3. The genes are TRBV9 and TRBJ2-7, with TRBD2 matching 7 bases. V was pared by 0 bases and J by 2 bases, with 5 bases of the junction left unmatched. The germline CDR1 and CDR2 sequences are SGDLS and YYNGEE. The CDR3 sequence is 15 residues long. CDR3 region: CASSVEEGGTYEQYF. The CDR3 coding sequence is TGTGCCAGCAGCGTAGAGGAGGGAGGGACCTACGAGCAGTACTTC.

This chain connects TRBV5-1 to TRBJ2-1; TRBD1 aligns across 9 bases. V lost 3 bases and J lost 6; bases outside the gene matches: 4. The CDR3 is 14 residues long. CDR1 is SGHRS and CDR2 is YFSETQ in the germline V gene. CDR3 region: CASSWGQGGNEQFF. CDR3 DNA: TGCGCCAGCAGCTGGGGACAGGGAGGCAATGAGCAGTTCTTC.

The chain joins TRBV7-6 to TRBJ2-7; D remains ambiguous. From germline, CDR1 is SGHVS and CDR2 FNYEAQ. Trimming took off 3 bases at V and 7 bases at J, with 13 bases between the two ends. This CDR3 has 13 residues. The CDR3 loop reads CASSLPMSGEQYF. CDR3 sequence (DNA): TGTGCCAGCAGCTTGCCGATGTCCGGTGAGCAGTACTTC.

CDR3: CASSPADPRETQYF. CDR3 nucleotide sequence: TGTGCCAGCAGCCCAGCGGACCCTCGGGAGACCCAGTACTTC. The J gene is TRBJ2-5, the V gene TRBV5-5; tentatively, D is TRBD2 (5 bases). Trimming removed 4 bases from V and 5 bases from J, with 15 bases in between. The CDR3 loop spans 14 amino acids. The germline V gene has CDR1 SGHKS and CDR2 YYEKEE (reference sequence).

This sequence joins TRBV6-5 and TRBJ1-1; 8 bases map to TRBD1. This CDR3 spans 14 amino acids. Germline-derived CDR1 and CDR2 are MNHEY and SVGAGI. Germline trimming cut 7 bases from V and 4 bases from J; bases unmatched to any gene: 8. The CDR3 region is CASKGTGGITEAFF. The CDR3 DNA sequence: TGTGCCAGCAAGGGGACAGGTGGGATCACTGAAGCTTTCTTT.

The CDR3, as DNA: TGCGCCAGCAGCCAACAGACTCCGGGGGGGTACAATGAGCAGTTCTTC. Encoded protein: CASSQQTPGGYNEQFF. This chain uses TRBV4-3 with TRBJ2-1; TRBD2 aligns across 8 bases. The V segment lost 2 bases and the J segment 4 bases; nucleotides outside the gene matches: 7. CDR1 and CDR2 (germline): LGHNA, YSLEER. CDR3 length: 16 amino acids.

The chain combines TRBV5-1 with TRBJ2-1; D may match TRBD1 or TRBD2 (6 bases each). Germline CDR1 is SGHRS and CDR2 is YFSETQ. Trimming pared 4 bases from V and 8 bases from J, leaving 16 bases between. CDR3 size: 14 residues. CDR3 coding DNA: TGCGCCAGCAGCATGACAGGATCGGGGGATGAGCAGTTCTTC. It encodes CASSMTGSGDEQFF.

The chain joins TRBV5-4 to TRBJ1-3; tentative D call: TRBD1 (6 bases). With 0 bases removed from V and 4 bases from J, the gap between germline ends came to 20 bases. Looked up from germline, CDR1 is SGHNT and CDR2 is YYREEE (reference sequence). This CDR3 contains 18 residues. The CDR3: CASSLVGSRGISGNTIYF. In DNA, the CDR3 is TGTGCCAGCAGCTTGGTCGGGAGCAGGGGTATTTCAGGAAACACCATATATTTT.

The V call is TRBV25-1, the J call TRBJ2-1; D might be TRBD1 or TRBD2, each matching 5 bases. Deletions cut 2 bases from V and 4 bases from J, with 12 bases between. This CDR3 is 15 amino acids long. Germline V lookup: CDR1 MGHDK, CDR2 SYGVNS. Here the CDR3 DNA reads TGTGCCAGCAGTGAAAGGTGGGACCCTTACAATGAGCAGTTCTTC. Translation gives CASSERWDPYNEQFF. Variable domain in full (rest from reference TRBV25-1 and TRBJ2-1): EADIYQTPRYLVIGTGKKITLECSQTMGHDKMYWYQQDPGMELHLIHYSYGVNSTEKGDLSSESTVSRIRTEHFPLTLESARPSHTSQYLCASSERWDPYNEQFFGPGTRLTVL.

This sequence joins TRBV7-9 and TRBJ2-1, with 9 bases matching TRBD2. CDR3 length equals 17 residues. CDR1 SEHNR and CDR2 FQNEAQ come from the germline V gene (reference sequence). The junction had 10 bases not matched to a gene; V was cut back by 1 base and J by 6 bases. CDR3 sequence: CASSLEGLAGTRNEQFF. In nucleotides, the CDR3 is TGTGCCAGCAGCTTAGAAGGCCTAGCGGGAACCCGCAATGAGCAGTTCTTC.

This chain connects TRBV14 to TRBJ2-1; D remains unclear. V lost 5 bases to trimming and J lost 3 bases, with 17 bases between them. The CDR3 extends over 16 amino acids. CDR1 and CDR2 from the germline V gene are SGHDN and FVKESK. CDR3 nucleotide sequence: TGTGCCAGCAGCACGGGCATGGGAAAGGGCTACAATGAGCAGTTCTTC. The encoded protein is CASSTGMGKGYNEQFF.

The chain couples TRBV6-1 to TRBJ2-3, with D perhaps TRBD1 or TRBD2 (5 bases each). Germline CDR1 reads MNHNS; CDR2 reads SASEGT. The CDR3 is 14 residues long. V was shortened by 5 bases and J by 1 base, with 10 bases between the two germline ends. This CDR3 is CASSPEGRTDTQYF. The CDR3 nucleotides read TGTGCCAGCAGTCCAGAGGGGCGCACAGATACGCAGTATTTT.

This rearrangement joins TRBV14 to TRBJ2-7; TRBD1 is a possible D gene (6 bases). The germline V and J ends were trimmed by 2 bases and 0 bases, with 8 bases remaining between them. There are 14 residues in the CDR3. Germline CDR1 SGHDN, CDR2 FVKESK. The CDR3 spells CASSQSRGSYEQYF. The CDR3 DNA reads TGTGCCAGCAGCCAATCCAGGGGCTCCTACGAGCAGTACTTC.

The V call is TRBV5-1, the J call TRBJ2-3; 11 bases are a match to TRBD2. After removal of 3 bases from V and 7 bases from J, the junction contained 10 bases not matched to a gene. This CDR3 is built from 16 residues. Germline V gene lookup returns CDR1 SGHRS and CDR2 YFSETQ. The CDR3 coding sequence is TGCGCCAGCAGCTCCGCGACTAGCGGGGCCTCTTATACGCAGTATTTT. This translates into CASSSATSGASYTQYF. Full variable domain (outside the CDR3, taken from reference TRBV5-1 and TRBJ2-3): KAGVTQTPRYLIKTRGQQVTLSCSPISGHRSVSWYQQTPGQGLQFLFEYFSETQRNKGNFPGRFSGRQFSNSRSEMNVSTLELGDSALYLCASSSATSGASYTQYFGPGTRLTVL.

The rearrangement joins TRBV14 to TRBJ2-1; unclear D gene. This CDR3 contains 14 residues. The ends were cut back, 1 base at V and 6 bases at J, with 10 bases in the middle. Looked up from germline, CDR1 is SGHDN and CDR2 is FVKESK. This CDR3 is CASSQGPLGNEQFF. The CDR3 DNA follows: TGTGCCAGCAGCCAAGGACCCCTGGGCAATGAGCAGTTCTTC.

The J gene is TRBJ2-5, the V gene TRBV27, with D possibly being TRBD2 (5 bases). Germline CDR1 is MNHEY and CDR2 is SMNVEV (reference sequence). This CDR3 region has 13 residues. V lost 2 bases and J 1 base, leaving 5 bases between the germline ends. The CDR3 nucleotides read TGTGCCAGCAGTTTACTAGCCCAAGAGACCCAGTACTTC. Translation: CASSLLAQETQYF.